Given below is one TCR beta chain in context. Its cognate antigen is unknown. Following extraction, RNA underwent reverse transcription to cDNA, which served as the sequencing template. Using immunoSEQ multiplex PCR, the repertoire was profiled, and TCRdb retains in-frame clones only, with some absent. The sample comprises roughly 110,000 clones, less than 70% of which are singletons, and 3% to 3.5% rests with the top ten. The treatment was: oral pan-JAK inhibitor, 5-10 mg twice daily. Alopecia areata patients provided lesional scalp punch biopsies and peripheral blood, both collected for the study. The data were obtained in a study of CD8+ T cells in alopecia areata. J was trimmed by 1 base and V by 5 bases; bases with no gene match: 3. Germline V gene data show CDR1 as MNHEY and CDR2 as SVGAGI. The CDR3 contains 14 residues. Notes on the study in general: In scalp, tofacitinib significantly decreased clonality and expanded CD8+ clones among the top 100. Uncertain still, given a single nonresponder, is whether baseline CD8+ expansion links to response.

This sequence was found in a human donor with alopecia areata. The sample in question was CD4+ T cells sorted from blood, obtained at week 24, from a patient treated with tofacitinib. The chain joins TRBV6-5 to TRBJ2-5, with 8 nucleotides matching TRBD1. In DNA form, the CDR3 reads TGTGCCAGCAGTCAGGGGGCCCTCCAAGAGACCCAGTACTTC. Translated, it gives CASSQGALQETQYF.